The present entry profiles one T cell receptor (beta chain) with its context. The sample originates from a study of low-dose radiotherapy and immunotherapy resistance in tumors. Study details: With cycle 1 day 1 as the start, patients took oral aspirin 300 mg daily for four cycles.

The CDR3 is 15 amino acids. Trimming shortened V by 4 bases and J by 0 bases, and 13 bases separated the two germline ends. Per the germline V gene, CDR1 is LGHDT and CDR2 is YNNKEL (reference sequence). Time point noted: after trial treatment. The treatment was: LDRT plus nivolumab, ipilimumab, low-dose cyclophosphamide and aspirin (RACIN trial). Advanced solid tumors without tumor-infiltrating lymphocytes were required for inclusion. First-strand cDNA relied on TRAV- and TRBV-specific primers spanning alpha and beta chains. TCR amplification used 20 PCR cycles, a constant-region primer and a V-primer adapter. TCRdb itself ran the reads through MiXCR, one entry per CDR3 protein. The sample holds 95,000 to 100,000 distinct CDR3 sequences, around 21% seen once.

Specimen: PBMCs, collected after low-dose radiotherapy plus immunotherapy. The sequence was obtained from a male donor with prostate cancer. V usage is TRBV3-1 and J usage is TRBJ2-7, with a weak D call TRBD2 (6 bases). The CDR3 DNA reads TGTGCCAGCAGCCCCGCTGCGGGAAGCTCCTACGAGCAGTACTTC. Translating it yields CASSPAAGSSYEQYF.